This T cell receptor beta chain was observed in a study of T cells in Graves' hyperthyroidism and ophthalmopathy. Study-wide background: Peripheral blood was acquired at first diagnosis, ahead of any therapy whatsoever.

This clonotype has more than one count but fewer than ten. Exclusion of a patient resulted from uncontrolled infection, other autoimmune disease, pregnancy or lactation. Based on clinical symptoms, serum thyroxine and TRAb, thyroid ultrasound and orbital computed tomography, diagnoses were reached. A roughly 9.3 ml volume of fresh peripheral blood provided the PBMCs. RNA transcripts gave rise to amplified TCR beta CDR3 regions. In the first-round RT-PCR of the TCR CDR3, the HTBI primer set was used. From the multiplex PCR reads, TCRdb called clonotypes with MiXCR, one entry per CDR3 protein. The table has approximately 600,000 distinct CDR3 sequences, around 20% seen once. The CDR3 runs 20 residues. Trimming removed 4 bases at V and 0 bases at J, with 22 bases between.

The receptor's source is a man aged 25-40 years with Graves' ophthalmopathy. The chain combines TRBV12-3 or TRBV12-4 with TRBJ2-6, with D possibly being TRBD1 or TRBD2 (5 bases each). The specimen was blood. The chain's CDR3 is CASSSLFGTASNSGANVLTF. CDR3 DNA sequence: TGTGCCAGCAGTTCCCTGTTCGGGACGGCGAGCAACTCTGGGGCCAACGTCCTGACTTTC.